One sample yielded the 9 T cell receptor beta chains listed below, sequenced in a study of human T cells and chemical hapten exposure. Time point denoted: patch test 1, 2 weeks after DPC sensitization. Sample treatment: therapeutic diphenylcyclopropenone sensitization with weekly scalp DPC. TCRdb used MiXCR to reprocess the RACE reads, holding one entry per CDR3 protein. The sample shows some 180,000 distinct CDR3 sequences, about a fifth of them seen only once. The sample was whole blood, taken in connection with sensitization to the hapten diphenylcyclopropenone (DPC). The receptor source for this set is a woman aged 50 to 60 with alopecia areata. Some clones in this sample may be carry-over from other donors' samples.

This chain uses TRBV6-6 with TRBJ2-5; 9 bases map to TRBD2. Trimming at V came to 7 bases and at J to 2 bases, leaving 5 bases not matched to a gene. The germline CDR1 and CDR2 sequences are MNHNY and SVGAGI (reference sequence). The CDR3 covers 14 residues. The CDR3 here is CASTKREEQETQYF. The CDR3 DNA sequence: TGTGCCAGCACAAAGCGGGAGGAGCAAGAGACCCAGTACTTC.

This clonotype turned up a few times. The V call is TRBV3-1, the J call TRBJ1-2, with a weak D call TRBD1 (5 bases). Trimming cost V 1 base and J 3 bases, with 15 bases left between them. The CDR3 length is 16 residues. Germline V gene lookup returns CDR1 LGHDT and CDR2 YNNKEL (reference sequence). CDR3 sequence (DNA): TGTGCCAGCAGCCAAGGAGGAGGAAGGGACGACTATGGCTACACCTTC. It encodes CASSQGGGRDDYGYTF. The whole variable domain, remainder taken from reference TRBV3-1 and TRBJ1-2, is DTAVSQTPKYLVTQMGNDKSIKCEQNLGHDTMYWYKQDSKKFLKIMFSYNNKELIINETVPNRFSPKSPDKAHLNLHINSLELGDSAVYFCASSQGGGRDDYGYTFGSGTRLTVV.

This clonotype was counted a few times. For the CDR3, the DNA is TGTGCCAGCCGGACTAGCGGGTTGGAAGAGCAGTACTTC. It is translated as CASRTSGLEEQYF. V usage is TRBV28 and J usage is TRBJ2-7, with 11 bases that match TRBD2. This CDR3 has 13 residues. V lost 8 bases, J lost 7 bases, and 7 bases stayed unmatched. Germline CDR1 and CDR2: MDHEN and SYDVKM.

The rearrangement links TRBV6-1 to TRBJ1-6, with a tentative D call TRBD1 (5 bases). Germline V gives CDR1 MNHNS, CDR2 SASEGT. This CDR3 contains 16 residues. V was trimmed by 1 base and J by 6 bases, leaving 13 bases between them. The CDR3 here is CASSEVPGGSNSPLHF. In DNA form, the CDR3 reads TGTGCCAGCAGTGAAGTACCCGGGGGTTCTAATTCACCCCTCCACTTT.

This clonotype occurred many times. In nucleotides, the CDR3 is TGCAGTGCTATAGCGGAACCGTACAATGAGCAGTTCTTC. It yields the protein CSAIAEPYNEQFF. The chain uses TRBV20-1 and TRBJ2-1; TRBD2 is a possible D gene (6 bases). Deletions cut 4 bases from V and 4 bases from J, with 11 bases between. Germline CDR1 DFQATT, CDR2 SNEGSKA (reference sequence). The CDR3 length is 13 residues.

The chain is built from TRBV20-1 and TRBJ2-3; 8 bases are shared with TRBD2. This CDR3 has 14 residues. The junction had 11 bases not matched to a gene; V was cut back by 7 bases and J by 5 bases. The germline V gene encodes CDR1 DFQATT and CDR2 SNEGSKA (reference sequence). The CDR3 spells CSVMTREGLDTQYF. DNA of the CDR3: TGCAGTGTCATGACCCGGGAGGGCCTAGATACGCAGTATTTT.

This chain uses TRBV10-3 with TRBJ2-2; D is perhaps TRBD2 (5 bases). There are 16 residues in the CDR3. V lost 10 bases to trimming and J lost 0 bases, with 18 bases between them. In germline, CDR1 is ENHRY, CDR2 SYGVKD. As DNA, the CDR3 is TGTGCCACCCGGACTGACGAGCCACCGAACACCGGGGAGCTGTTTTTT. Its protein is CATRTDEPPNTGELFF.

The sample holds a few counts of this clonotype. The chain carries TRBV21-1 and TRBJ2-1; TRBD1 is taken as the D call from the table, unchecked against the DNA. TRBV21-1 is a listed pseudogene. The CDR3 runs to 16 residues. The CDR3 region has the DNA TGTGCCAGCAGCCATCGCCGGGACCAGGCCTACAATGAGCAGTTCTTC. It encodes CASSHRRDQAYNEQFF.

The gene calls are TRBV20-1 and TRBJ2-5; the D gene is possibly TRBD2 (6 bases). Per germline, CDR1 DFQATT and CDR2 SNEGSKA (reference sequence). V was pared by 0 bases and J by 10 bases, with 12 bases between. The CDR3 consists of 12 residues. CDR3 region: CSAREVGEDQYF. As DNA, the CDR3 is TGCAGTGCTAGAGAAGTTGGGGAGGACCAGTACTTC.